The source of this T cell receptor beta chain is a study of T-cell reconstitution after alpha-beta-depleted transplantation in children. Study-wide results and caveats: Two months or so post-transplant, alpha-beta T cells reportedly derived from several hundred expanded graft clones. When one year had passed after transplant, most T-cell counts and diversity came from newly produced T cells.

Preparation of the TCRbeta library involved a method that used unique molecular identifiers. Each CDR3 protein gets one entry after TCRdb re-called the PCR reads with MiXCR. The table records approximately 400,000 distinct CDR3 sequences, roughly 15% of them present only once. The trim removed 2 bases at V and 7 bases at J, leaving 1 base unmatched. Per the germline V gene, CDR1 is LGHDT and CDR2 is YNNKEL (reference sequence). The CDR3 loop spans 12 amino acids. Concerning this clonotype: What it binds is unknown.

The source of this sequence is a boy younger than two who had a stem cell transplant for Wiskott-Aldrich syndrome, so the T cells may come from the graft donor. The chain links TRBV3-1 to TRBJ2-7, with 8 nucleotides matching TRBD1. Sequencing was performed on PBMCs, mostly from graft donor cells, taken 360 days after TCRalphabeta/CD19-depleted stem cell transplant. The DNA for the CDR3 is TGTGCCAGCAGCCAACGGACAGGGGAGCAGTACTTC. It encodes CASSQRTGEQYF.